The T cell receptor (beta chain) under discussion was sequenced for a study of shared clonotypes between healthy human individuals. Study results and caveats: Among non-shared clonotypes, generation probabilities were lower than among those shared by all four donors.

The authors split each subset's genomic DNA evenly across several immunoSEQ plates. For sorted subsets, approximately 200 ng DNA per replicate equaled roughly 29,000 T cell genomes. Per the original data handling: Junction-only sequences produced by ImmunoSEQ had no quality scores, so filtering differed. This table comes from immunoSEQ multiplex PCR, and its TCRdb copy is limited to in-frame clones, with some not included. D and trimming come from the DNA, and the V and J calls and clone size come from that table. The data hold hundreds of thousands of clones, with around 96% observed a single time. It was CD45RO-negative cells, positively selected for CCR7, that made up naive CD8 cells, with terminally differentiated effector memory CD45RA+ cells excluded. V was pared by 0 bases and J by 6 bases, with 16 bases of the junction left unmatched. The CDR3 has 19 amino acids. Germline values: CDR1 SGHKS, CDR2 YYEKEE (reference sequence).

Turning to this clone: Its antigen remains unidentified.

The TCR comes from a woman aged 25-40 years in good health. Specimen: naive CD8+ T cells sorted from blood. The chain couples TRBV5-5 to TRBJ2-7; 12 bases agree with TRBD2. The CDR3 loop reads CASSLASGLAGPIPGEQYF. The CDR3 region has the DNA TGTGCCAGCAGCTTGGCCAGCGGACTAGCGGGACCCATCCCCGGCGAGCAGTACTTC.